What follows describes a single T cell receptor beta chain. Its specificity is unknown. The entry originates in a study of identical twins. The CDR3 length is 19 residues. Trimming stripped 3 bases from V and 3 bases from J, with 23 bases between. The germline V gene has CDR1 MNHEY and CDR2 SMNVEV (reference sequence). TCRdb independently ran MiXCR on the 5' RACE reads; one entry per CDR3 protein. The data contain just under 550,000 distinct CDR3 sequences, approximately 14% of them singletons. Study observations and caveats: Low generation-probability sequences were in excess among twin-shared out-of-frame alpha sequences.

This sample also belongs to another study, concerning yellow fever vaccine responses in identical twins. Per that paper: Twins' vaccine T cell responses reportedly seemed partly convergent and partly personalized.

Specimen: CD4+ T cells sorted from blood. The rearrangement links TRBV27 to TRBJ2-2; no definite D call. The source of this sequence is a young woman in good health. The CDR3 spells CASSFTQHRVQNHTGELFF. CDR3 DNA: TGTGCCAGCAGTTTTACCCAGCACCGTGTTCAGAACCACACCGGGGAGCTGTTTTTT.